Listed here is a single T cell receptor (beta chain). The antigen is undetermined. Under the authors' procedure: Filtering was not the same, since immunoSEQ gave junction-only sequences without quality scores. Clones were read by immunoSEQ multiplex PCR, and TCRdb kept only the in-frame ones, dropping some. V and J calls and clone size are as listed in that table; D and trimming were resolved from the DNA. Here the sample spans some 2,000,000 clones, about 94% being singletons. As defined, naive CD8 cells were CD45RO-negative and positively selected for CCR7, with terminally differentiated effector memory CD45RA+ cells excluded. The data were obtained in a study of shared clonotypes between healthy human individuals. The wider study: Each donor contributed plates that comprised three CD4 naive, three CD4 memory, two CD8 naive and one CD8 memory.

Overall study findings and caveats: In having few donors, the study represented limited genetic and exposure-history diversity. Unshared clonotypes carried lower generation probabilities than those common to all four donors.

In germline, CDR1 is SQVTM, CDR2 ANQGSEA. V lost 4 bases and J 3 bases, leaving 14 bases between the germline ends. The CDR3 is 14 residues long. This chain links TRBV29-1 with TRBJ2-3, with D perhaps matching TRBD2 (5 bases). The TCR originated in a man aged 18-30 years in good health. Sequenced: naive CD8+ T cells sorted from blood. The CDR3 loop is CSVAIISGTDTQYF. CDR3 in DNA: TGCAGCGTTGCTATTATTTCGGGAACAGATACGCAGTATTTT.